This entry describes one TCR beta chain. Trimming took off 5 bases at V and 5 bases at J, with 24 bases between the two ends. CDR3 size: 17 residues. In germline, CDR1 is SGHTA, CDR2 FQGTGA. The data derive from a study of cytomegalovirus exposure and HLA in healthy donors. The method was immunoSEQ multiplex PCR; TCRdb's version includes in-frame clones alone and lacks a portion of them. The sample consists of around 95,000 clones, about 85% of them appearing once. The receptor was isolated from a man aged 18 to 30 in good health and CMV-seropositive. This chain uses TRBV7-3 with TRBJ2-5, with D possibly being TRBD2 (5 bases). Specimen: PBMCs. CDR3 protein: CASSPTGAASRRETQYF. The CDR3 bases are TGTGCCAGCAGCCCCACGGGTGCAGCTAGTCGGAGGGAGACCCAGTACTTC.